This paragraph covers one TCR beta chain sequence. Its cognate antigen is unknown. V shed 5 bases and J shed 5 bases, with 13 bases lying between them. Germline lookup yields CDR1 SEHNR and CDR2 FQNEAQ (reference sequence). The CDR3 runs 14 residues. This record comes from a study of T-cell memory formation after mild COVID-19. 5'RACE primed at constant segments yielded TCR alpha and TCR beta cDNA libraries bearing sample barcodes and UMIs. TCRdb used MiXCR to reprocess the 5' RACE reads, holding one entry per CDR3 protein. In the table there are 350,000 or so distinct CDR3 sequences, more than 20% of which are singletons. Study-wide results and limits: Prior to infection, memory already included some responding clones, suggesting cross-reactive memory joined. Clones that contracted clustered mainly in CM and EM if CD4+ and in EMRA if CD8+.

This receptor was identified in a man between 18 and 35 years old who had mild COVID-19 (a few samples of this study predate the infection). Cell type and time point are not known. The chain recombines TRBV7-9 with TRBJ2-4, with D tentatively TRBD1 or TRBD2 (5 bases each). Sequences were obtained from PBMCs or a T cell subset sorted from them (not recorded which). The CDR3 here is CASSRGVVENIQYF. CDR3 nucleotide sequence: TGTGCCAGCAGCAGAGGGGTGGTGGAAAACATTCAGTACTTC.